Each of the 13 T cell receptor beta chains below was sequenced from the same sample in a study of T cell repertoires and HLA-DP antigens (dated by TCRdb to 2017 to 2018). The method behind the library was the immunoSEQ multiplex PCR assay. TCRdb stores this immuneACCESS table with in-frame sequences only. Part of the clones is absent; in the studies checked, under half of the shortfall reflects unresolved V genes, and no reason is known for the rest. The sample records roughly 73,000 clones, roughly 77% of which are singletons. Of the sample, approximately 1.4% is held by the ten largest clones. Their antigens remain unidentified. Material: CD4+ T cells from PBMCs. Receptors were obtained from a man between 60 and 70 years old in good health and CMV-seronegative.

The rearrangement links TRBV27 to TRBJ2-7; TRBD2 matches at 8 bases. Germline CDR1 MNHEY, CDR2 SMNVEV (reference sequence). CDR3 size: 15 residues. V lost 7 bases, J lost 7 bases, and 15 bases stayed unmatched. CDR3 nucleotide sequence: TGTGCCAGCAACCCAGGAGTCGGGAGGGCCGGAGAGCAGTACGTC. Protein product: CASNPGVGRAGEQYV.

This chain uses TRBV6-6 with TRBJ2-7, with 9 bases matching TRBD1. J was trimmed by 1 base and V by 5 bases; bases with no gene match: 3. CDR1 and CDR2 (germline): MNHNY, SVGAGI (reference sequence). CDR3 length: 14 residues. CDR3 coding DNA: TGTGCCAGCAGTGGACAGGGGAGTTCCTACGAGCAGTACTTC. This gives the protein CASSGQGSSYEQYF.

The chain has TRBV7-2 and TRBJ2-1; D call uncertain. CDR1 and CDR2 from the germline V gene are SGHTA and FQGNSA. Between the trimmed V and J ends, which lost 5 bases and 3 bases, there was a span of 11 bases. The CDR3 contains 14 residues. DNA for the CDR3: TGTGCCAGCAGCCCCTCTACGTACTACAATGAGCAGTTCTTC. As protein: CASSPSTYYNEQFF.

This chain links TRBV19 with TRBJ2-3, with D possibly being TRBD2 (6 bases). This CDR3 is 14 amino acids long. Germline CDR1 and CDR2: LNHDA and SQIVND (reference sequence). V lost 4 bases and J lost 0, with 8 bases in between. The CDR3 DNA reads TGTGCCAGTAGTACCGCGGGGAGCACAGATACGCAGTATTTT. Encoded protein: CASSTAGSTDTQYF.

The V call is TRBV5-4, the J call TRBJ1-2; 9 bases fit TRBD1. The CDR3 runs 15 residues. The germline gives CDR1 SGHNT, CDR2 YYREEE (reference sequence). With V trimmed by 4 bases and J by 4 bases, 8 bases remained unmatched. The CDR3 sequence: CASSPIPGQGYGYTF. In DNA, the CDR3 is TGTGCCAGCAGCCCCATTCCGGGACAGGGCTATGGCTACACCTTC.

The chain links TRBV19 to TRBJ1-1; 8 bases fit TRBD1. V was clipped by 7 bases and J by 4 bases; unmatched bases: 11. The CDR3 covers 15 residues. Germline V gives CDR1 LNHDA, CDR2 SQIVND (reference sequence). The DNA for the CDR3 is TGTGCCAGTACCGGACGGACAGGGAGGATCACTGAAGCTTTCTTT. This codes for CASTGRTGRITEAFF. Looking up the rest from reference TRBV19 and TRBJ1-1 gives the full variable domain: DGGITQSPKYLFRKEGQNVTLSCEQNLNHDAMYWYRQDPGQGLRLIYYSQIVNDFQKGDIAEGYSVSREKKESFPLTVTSAQKNPTAFYLCASTGRTGRITEAFFGQGTRLTVV.

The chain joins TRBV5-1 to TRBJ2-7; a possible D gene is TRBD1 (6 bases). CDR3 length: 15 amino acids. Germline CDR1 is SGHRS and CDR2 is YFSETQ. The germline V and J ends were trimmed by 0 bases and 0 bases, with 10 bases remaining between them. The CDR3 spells CASSLGQENSYEQYF. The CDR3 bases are TGCGCCAGCAGCTTGGGACAGGAGAACTCCTACGAGCAGTACTTC.

The CDR3 sequence: CASSFVRDLYSTGELFF. The DNA for the CDR3 is TGCGCCAGCAGCTTCGTCCGGGACCTATATTCCACCGGGGAGCTGTTTTTT. The V call is TRBV5-1, the J call TRBJ2-2; D possibly matches TRBD1 or TRBD2 (5 bases each). There are 17 residues in the CDR3. Germline loops: CDR1 SGHRS, CDR2 YFSETQ. Trimming shortened V by 2 bases and J by 4 bases, and 18 bases separated the two germline ends.

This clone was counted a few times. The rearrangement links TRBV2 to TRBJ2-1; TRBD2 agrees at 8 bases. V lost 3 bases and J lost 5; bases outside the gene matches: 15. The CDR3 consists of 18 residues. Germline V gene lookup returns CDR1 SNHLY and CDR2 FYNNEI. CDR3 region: CASSEILVAGTADNEQFF. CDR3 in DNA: TGTGCCAGCAGTGAGATTCTGGTAGCGGGAACAGCGGACAATGAGCAGTTCTTC.

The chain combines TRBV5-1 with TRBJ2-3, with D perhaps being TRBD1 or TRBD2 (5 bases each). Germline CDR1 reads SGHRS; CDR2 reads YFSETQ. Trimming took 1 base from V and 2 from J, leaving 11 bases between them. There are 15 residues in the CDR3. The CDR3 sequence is CASSLIVGATDTQYF. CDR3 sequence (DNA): TGCGCCAGCAGCTTGATCGTCGGGGCCACAGATACGCAGTATTTT. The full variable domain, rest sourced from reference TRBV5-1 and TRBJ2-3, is KAGVTQTPRYLIKTRGQQVTLSCSPISGHRSVSWYQQTPGQGLQFLFEYFSETQRNKGNFPGRFSGRQFSNSRSEMNVSTLELGDSALYLCASSLIVGATDTQYFGPGTRLTVL.

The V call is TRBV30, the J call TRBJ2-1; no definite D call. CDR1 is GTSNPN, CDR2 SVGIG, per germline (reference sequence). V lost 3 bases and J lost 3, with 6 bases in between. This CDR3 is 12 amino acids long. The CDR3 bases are TGTGCCTGGAGATCGGACTACAATGAGCAGTTCTTC. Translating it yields CAWRSDYNEQFF.

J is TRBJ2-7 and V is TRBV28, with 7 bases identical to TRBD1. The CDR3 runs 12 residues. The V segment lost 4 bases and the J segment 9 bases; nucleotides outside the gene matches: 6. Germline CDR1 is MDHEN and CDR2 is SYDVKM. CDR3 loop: CASSSTGVWQYF. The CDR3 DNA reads TGTGCCAGCAGTTCAACAGGGGTCTGGCAGTACTTC.

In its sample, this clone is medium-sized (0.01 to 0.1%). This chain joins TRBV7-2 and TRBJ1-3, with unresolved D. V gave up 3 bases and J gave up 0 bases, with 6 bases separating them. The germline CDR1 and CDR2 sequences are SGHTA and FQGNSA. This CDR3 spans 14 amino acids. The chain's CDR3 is CASSLEFSGNTIYF. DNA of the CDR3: TGTGCCAGCAGCTTGGAGTTCTCTGGAAACACCATATATTTT.